The entry that follows covers one TCR beta chain sequence. This sample was included in a study of control samples from healthy donors and cancer patients. The assay was immunoSEQ multiplex PCR, and TCRdb's table has in-frame clones only and misses some. The repertoire holds about 130,000 clones, with 85% to 95% as singletons. Trimming took off 7 bases at V and 2 bases at J, with 14 bases between the two ends. CDR3 length: 14 amino acids. Germline CDR1 ENHRY, CDR2 SYGVKD. This chain connects TRBV10-3 to TRBJ1-2; TRBD1 is a possible D gene (5 bases). The material sequenced was PBMCs. The clonotype was recovered from a man in his sixties with colorectal cancer. CDR3 nucleotide sequence: TGTGCCATCATTGGGGACGGTCCGAACTATGGCTACACCTTC. This codes for CAIIGDGPNYGYTF.